This TCR beta chain derives from a study of cytomegalovirus exposure and HLA in healthy donors. Study conclusions and caveats: Accurate prediction of HLA-A and HLA-B alleles (for most subjects) was reportedly achieved from TCR beta sequences.

As regards this clone: Antigen unknown.

This CDR3 has 14 residues. Germline values: CDR1 MDHEN, CDR2 SYDVKM. The V gene lost 5 bases and the J gene lost 12 bases, with 22 bases spanning the gap. With 60 Vbeta and 13 Jbeta primers, the PCR was carried out. Produced via immunoSEQ multiplex PCR; TCRdb's table is partial and in-frame only. There are about 140,000 clones in the sample; about 70% occur only once, and 2% to 3% lies in the top ten. This chain links TRBV28 with TRBJ2-5, with TRBD2 as a possible D gene (5 bases). This sequence originates from a woman in her thirties or forties in good health and CMV-seronegative. Material for sequencing was PBMCs. CDR3 coding DNA: TGTGCCAGCAGTGGAATCCCCCTCCGGGGAGAGGAGTACTTC. Its translation is CASSGIPLRGEEYF.